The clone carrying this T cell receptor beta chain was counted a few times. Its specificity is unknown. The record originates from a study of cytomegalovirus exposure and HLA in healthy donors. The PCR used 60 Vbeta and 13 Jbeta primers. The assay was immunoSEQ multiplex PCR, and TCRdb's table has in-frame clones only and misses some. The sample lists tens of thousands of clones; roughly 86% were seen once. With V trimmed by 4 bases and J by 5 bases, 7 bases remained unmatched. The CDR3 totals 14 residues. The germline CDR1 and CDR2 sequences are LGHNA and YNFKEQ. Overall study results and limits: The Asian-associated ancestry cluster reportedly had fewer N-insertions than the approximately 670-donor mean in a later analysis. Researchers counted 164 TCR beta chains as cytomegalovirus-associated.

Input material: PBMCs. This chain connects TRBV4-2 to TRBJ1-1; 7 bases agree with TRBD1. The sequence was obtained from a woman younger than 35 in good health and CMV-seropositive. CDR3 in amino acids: CASSPRQGLTEAFF. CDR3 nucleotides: TGTGCCAGCAGCCCCCGACAGGGTCTAACTGAAGCTTTCTTT.